The clone carrying this TCR beta chain appeared a single time. The record originates from a study of blood T cell repertoires in COVID-19. Whole-study context: Acute and convalescent COVID-19 samples came from the United States, Italy and Spain. Sample material is recorded as cDNA or gDNA derived from T cells, B-cell-depleted T cells, or PBMCs.

Profiling relied on immunoSEQ multiplex PCR, and the TCRdb table lists in-frame clones only, not all of them. The data hold under 200,000 clones, with about 85% observed a single time. Sequencing was carried out using peripheral blood. The receptor comes from a woman aged 80 or over with acute or convalescent COVID-19.

The CDR3 DNA sequence: TGTGCCAGCAGTTACAGACCTACGATAATCTCTGGAAACACCATATATTTT. Protein: CASSYRPTIISGNTIYF. V is TRBV27 and J is TRBJ1-3, with no clear D. The CDR3 is made up of 17 amino acids. Germline CDR1 MNHEY, CDR2 SMNVEV (reference sequence). V lost 4 bases and J 0 bases, leaving 16 bases between the germline ends.